This T cell receptor (beta chain) was observed in a study of shared clonotypes between healthy human individuals. Only in-frame clones appear in the TCRdb table, and some are missing; sequencing was by immunoSEQ multiplex PCR. The sample has some 2,500,000 clones; roughly 92% are singletons. Details on this clone: Other DNA sequences in the sample encode the same CDR3.

The sequenced material came from naive CD4+ T cells from PBMCs. The sample's subset: CD45RA+ positively selected. This clonotype originated in a man in his late teens or twenties in good health. Some clones in this sample may be carry-over from other donors' samples.

The CDR3 loop is CASSPYSGANVLTF. CDR3 nucleotide sequence: TGTGCCAGCTCACCATACTCTGGGGCCAACGTCCTGACTTTC. This sequence joins TRBV18 and TRBJ2-6; no clear D gene. This CDR3 has 14 residues. Germline loops: CDR1 KGHSH, CDR2 LQKENI. V was clipped by 2 bases and J by 0 bases, with 2 bases between them.